This TCR beta chain was captured by sequencing in a study of cytomegalovirus exposure and HLA in healthy donors. Study outcomes and limitations: A reported reduction in N-insertions relative to the 666-donor mean was seen in an Asian-associated ancestry cluster in a later analysis. A few of the chains that were CMV-associated were confirmed in vitro to be specific for CMV antigens.

PCR employed 60 Vbeta and 13 Jbeta primers. TCRdb's copy holds only in-frame clones and misses some; the assay was immunoSEQ multiplex PCR. The sample holds 100,000 to 150,000 clones; roughly 71% are singletons and the top ten take 5.8%. V shed 3 bases and J 5 bases; nucleotides not matched to a gene: 9. The CDR3 is made up of 15 amino acids. CDR1 and CDR2 from the germline V gene are MGHDK and SYGVNS. Note on this clone: Its antigen is as yet unknown.

The chain joins TRBV25-1 to TRBJ2-5; TRBD2 matches at 7 bases. The origin of this receptor is a woman aged 50 to 60 in good health and CMV-seropositive. The sequencing input was PBMCs. CDR3 loop: CASSDFSGGGETQYF. The CDR3 region has the DNA TGTGCCAGCAGTGATTTCTCGGGGGGTGGGGAGACCCAGTACTTC.